Detailed here is one TCR beta chain. These data are taken from a study of blood T cell repertoires in COVID-19. Using immunoSEQ multiplex PCR, the repertoire was profiled, and TCRdb retains in-frame clones only, with some absent. This repertoire shows fewer than 250,000 clones, around 84% found once; its top ten account for approximately 10%. CDR3 length: 14 residues. Germline V gives CDR1 MNHEY, CDR2 SMNVEV (reference sequence). V shed 4 bases and J shed 3 bases, with 10 bases lying between them. Sequencing was done on a sample of peripheral blood. The receptor's source is a woman of 80 years or more with COVID-19, enrolled during active disease. The chain joins TRBV27 to TRBJ1-5, with D possibly being TRBD1 (5 bases). This CDR3 reads CASSSAGYNQPQHF. CDR3 DNA sequence: TGTGCCAGCAGTTCCGCAGGGTACAATCAGCCCCAGCATTTT.